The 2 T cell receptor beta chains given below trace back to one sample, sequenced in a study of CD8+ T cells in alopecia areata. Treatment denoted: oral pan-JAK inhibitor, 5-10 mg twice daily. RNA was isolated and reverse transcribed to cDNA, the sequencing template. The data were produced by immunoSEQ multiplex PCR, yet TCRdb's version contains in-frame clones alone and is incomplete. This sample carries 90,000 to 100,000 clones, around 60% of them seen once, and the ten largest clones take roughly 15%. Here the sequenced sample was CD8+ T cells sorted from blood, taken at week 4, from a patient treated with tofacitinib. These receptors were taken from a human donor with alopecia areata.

The CDR3 region has the DNA TGTGCCAGCAGATACTCGACAACCAACACTGAAGCTTTCTTT. It encodes CASRYSTTNTEAFF. The chain links TRBV7-9 to TRBJ1-1; D not resolved. Looked up from germline, CDR1 is SEHNR and CDR2 is FQNEAQ (reference sequence). This CDR3 spans 14 amino acids. The V and J ends lost 6 bases and 2 bases respectively, with 13 bases between them.

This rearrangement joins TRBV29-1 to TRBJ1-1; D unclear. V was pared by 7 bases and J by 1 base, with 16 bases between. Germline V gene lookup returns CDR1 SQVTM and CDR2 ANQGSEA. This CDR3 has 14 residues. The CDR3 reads CSGVAFGANTEAFF. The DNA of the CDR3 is TGCAGCGGGGTTGCCTTTGGAGCGAACACTGAAGCTTTCTTT.